This T cell receptor beta chain derives from a study of blood T cell repertoires in COVID-19. Per the study methods: It was from reference gene primer amplification that nucleated cell counts were estimated. Assay used: immunoSEQ multiplex PCR; TCRdb lists only in-frame clones, some missing. For V, J and clone size, that table is used; D and trimming come from the DNA. This table holds about 78,000 clones, nearly 90% found once. This sequence originates from a woman of 80 years or more with active or convalescent COVID-19. Material for sequencing was peripheral blood.

This CDR3 reads CSVVGQGTSANTGELFF. The CDR3 nucleotides read TGCAGCGTTGTCGGCCAGGGAACGAGCGCGAACACCGGGGAGCTGTTTTTT. This chain joins TRBV29-1 and TRBJ2-2; D might be TRBD1 (5 bases). Germline CDR1 is SQVTM and CDR2 is ANQGSEA. This CDR3 contains 17 residues. V lost 4 bases to trimming and J lost 0 bases, with 18 bases between them.